The sample holds many counts of the clone carrying this T cell receptor (beta chain). Its specificity is not known. The data derive from a study of blood T cells in healthy people across ages. A sample-barcoded 5' primer and a J-beta primer mix were used in a second PCR of roughly 6 to 11 cycles. MiXCR was run by TCRdb on the 5' RACE reads, yielding one entry per CDR3 protein. The repertoire has around 800,000 distinct CDR3 sequences, about 42% of them found once; the top ten carry about a sixth. Findings of the study overall: In older individuals, TCR beta diversity per million T cells was lower, falling roughly linearly with age. Researchers deemed the diversity estimates from one million T cells underestimates.

Donors were healthy Caucasian individuals from Russia aged about 6 to 100. Trimming at V came to 6 bases and at J to 7 bases, leaving 11 bases not matched to a gene. The CDR3 consists of 14 residues. Germline CDR1 reads SNHLY; CDR2 reads FYNNEI. The chain couples TRBV2 to TRBJ1-2; 7 bases align to TRBD1. Sequences were obtained from blood. The receptor was derived from an elderly man in good health. CDR3 region: CASRGTAPIAGYTF. The CDR3 nucleotides are TGTGCCAGCAGGGGGACAGCTCCTATAGCTGGCTACACCTTC.